The rows below give T cell receptor beta chains drawn from one sample of a study of shared clonotypes between healthy human individuals. The protocol was immunoSEQ multiplex PCR, while the TCRdb copy is restricted to in-frame clones and leaves out a portion. The sample holds around 1,000,000 clones, approximately 80% seen once. Sequences were obtained from memory CD4+ T cells from PBMCs. The receptors shown here come from a man between 18 and 29 years old in good health. Some clones in this sample may be carry-over from other donors' samples. CDR3s include the opening cysteine and the closing phenylalanine or tryptophan. Only part of the rows carry a size: once, few, many, or a class if the clone is expanded.

abundance | v_gene | CDR3aa
- | TRBV25-1 | CASSPVTGNTGELFF
- | TRBV7-6 | CATAEGQGTDTQYF
- | TRBV28 | CASSSPGQSYEQYF
- | TRBV11-2 | CASSLPRMGTATNTQYF
few | TRBV18 | CASSPSYRSNYGYTF
few | TRBV4-2 | CASSQVGPNYGYTF
- | TRBV27 | CASTRTGTGGAWGTGELFF
few | TRBV5-1 | CASSTGGLSGANVLTF
- | TRBV18 | CASSPGMVETEAFF
few | TRBV5-1 | CASSFGGANVLTF
- | TRBV4-3 | CASSGGQGRYGYTF
many | TRBV10-3 | CAISATGRNTEAFF
- | TRBV18 | CASSPPTGRREKLFF
- | TRBV18 | CASSSQTADNEQFF